Below, 14 T cell receptor beta chains from the same sample are listed, as sequenced in a study of blood T cell repertoires in COVID-19. The method was immunoSEQ multiplex PCR; TCRdb's version includes in-frame clones alone and lacks a portion of them. The sample has approximately 300,000 clones, approximately 90% seen once. The sample was peripheral blood. The receptors here all came from a woman in her fifties or sixties with COVID-19, enrolled during active disease.

The chain has TRBV5-6 and TRBJ1-2, with TRBD1 matching 7 bases. The CDR3 covers 15 residues. Per germline, CDR1 SGHDT and CDR2 YYEEEE. With V trimmed by 3 bases and J by 8 bases, 13 bases remained unmatched. CDR3 region: CASSWNRGEGGGYTF. CDR3 DNA: TGTGCCAGCAGCTGGAACAGGGGAGAGGGAGGCGGCTACACCTTC.

J is TRBJ2-5 and V is TRBV6-2 or TRBV6-3; 11 nucleotides match TRBD2. The junction had 14 bases not matched to a gene; V was cut back by 2 bases and J by 6 bases. The CDR3 consists of 18 residues. Germline V lookup: CDR1 MNHEY, CDR2 SVGEGT. CDR3 in DNA: TGTGCCAGCAGTTACCTCGACCCGGGACTAGCGGTGGTCCAGACCCAGTACTTC. This translates into CASSYLDPGLAVVQTQYF.

V usage is TRBV7-3 and J usage is TRBJ2-1; D gene uncertain. The CDR3 covers 12 residues. Trimming shortened V by 2 bases and J by 6 bases, and 5 bases separated the two germline ends. The V gene's germline CDR1 is SGHTA and CDR2 FQGTGA. The CDR3 reads CASSLDFNEQFF. The CDR3 nucleotides are TGTGCCAGCAGCTTAGACTTCAATGAGCAGTTCTTC.

This chain connects TRBV7-8 to TRBJ1-2; D ambiguous. Trimming removed 5 bases from V and 3 bases from J, with 22 bases in between. Germline loops: CDR1 SGHVS, CDR2 FQNEAQ. This CDR3 is 17 amino acids long. CDR3 sequence (DNA): TGTGCCAGCAGCCCAAGACCTAGTCGGCAGTCTGACTATGGCTACACCTTC. Encoded protein: CASSPRPSRQSDYGYTF.

The chain joins TRBV9 to TRBJ2-4, with 9 bases identical to TRBD1. CDR1 SGDLS and CDR2 YYNGEE come from the germline V gene. Trimming cost V 5 bases and J 7 bases; bases outside gene matches: 13. The CDR3 runs to 16 residues. The CDR3 region has the DNA TGTGCCAGCAGTTCCAGCCCGGGACAGGGATTGAACATTCAGTACTTC. Translating gives CASSSSPGQGLNIQYF.

The chain couples TRBV11-2 to TRBJ1-4; TRBD1 might be the D (5 bases). In germline, CDR1 is SGHAT, CDR2 FQNNGV. The CDR3 consists of 16 residues. With 2 bases removed from V and 3 bases from J, the gap between germline ends came to 13 bases. This CDR3 reads CASSLTPPGPNEKLFF. The CDR3, as DNA: TGTGCCAGCAGCTTAACCCCCCCAGGGCCTAATGAAAAACTGTTTTTT.

This clone was seen once. The chain has TRBV3-1 (or the pseudogene TRBV3-2) and TRBJ2-2, with 10 bases fitting TRBD2. The V and J ends lost 7 bases and 5 bases, in that order; junction bases with no gene match: 7. The CDR3 is made up of 15 amino acids. Germline values: CDR1 LGHDT, CDR2 YNNKEL (reference sequence). The CDR3 is CASNLAGGRTGELFF. As DNA, the CDR3 is TGTGCCAGCAACTTAGCGGGAGGTAGGACCGGGGAGCTGTTTTTT.

J is TRBJ2-2 and V is TRBV11-3, with 8 bases identical to TRBD2. J lost 3 bases, V lost 5 bases, and 5 bases had no gene match. The CDR3 runs 15 residues. CDR1 and CDR2 (germline): SGHNT, YENEEA. CDR3 residues: CASSPPGGYTGELFF. CDR3 nucleotide sequence: TGTGCCAGCAGCCCCCCGGGAGGGTACACCGGGGAGCTGTTTTTT.

The J gene is TRBJ1-2, the V gene TRBV7-2; D might be TRBD1 (5 bases). From germline, CDR1 is SGHTA and CDR2 FQGNSA. The CDR3 has 14 amino acids. V was cut by 3 bases and J by 2 bases, with 10 bases left in between. CDR3 sequence: CASSLQGSNYGYTF. DNA of the CDR3: TGTGCCAGCAGCTTGCAGGGTTCGAACTATGGCTACACCTTC.

This sequence joins TRBV7-2 and TRBJ1-5; 8 bases agree with TRBD1. CDR1 and CDR2 from the germline V gene are SGHTA and FQGNSA. The CDR3 has 15 residues. With 0 bases clipped from V and 5 bases from J, the junction kept 3 bases outside the gene matches. The CDR3 is CASSLAQGAHQPQHF. CDR3 nucleotides: TGTGCCAGCAGCTTAGCGCAGGGGGCCCATCAGCCCCAGCATTTT.

This chain joins TRBV5-6 and TRBJ1-2; D call uncertain. The length of the CDR3 is 12 residues. Trimming removed 4 bases from V and 6 bases from J, with 10 bases in between. Germline CDR1 and CDR2: SGHDT and YYEEEE. The CDR3 region is CASSLWGDGYTF. DNA for the CDR3: TGTGCCAGCAGCCTCTGGGGAGATGGCTACACCTTC.

The CDR3 region has the DNA TGTGCCAGCAGCTTAGCGACAGCCTACGAGCAGTACTTC. It specifies CASSLATAYEQYF. J is TRBJ2-7 and V is TRBV11-3, with D possibly being TRBD1 (5 bases). The V end lost 1 base, the J end lost 2 bases, and 6 bases lay between the germline ends. This CDR3 is 13 amino acids long. In germline, CDR1 is SGHNT, CDR2 YENEEA.

The rearrangement links TRBV6-5 to TRBJ2-2, with D possibly matching TRBD2 (5 bases). Germline CDR1 MNHEY, CDR2 SVGAGI. The CDR3 length is 14 residues. The V gene lost 5 bases and the J gene lost 9 bases, with 16 bases spanning the gap. Here the CDR3 reads CASSLDYGLRELFF. The CDR3 DNA reads as TGTGCCAGCAGTCTAGACTATGGTTTAAGGGAGCTGTTTTTT.

The V and J genes are TRBV5-1 and TRBJ1-1, with D uncertain. Trimming cost V 0 bases and J 7 bases, with 13 bases left between them. The V gene's germline CDR1 is SGHRS and CDR2 YFSETQ. This CDR3 is built from 14 residues. The CDR3 bases are TGCGCCAGCAGCTTGGCGTACGACGCGGATGAAGCTTTCTTT. Translation gives CASSLAYDADEAFF.